This entry concerns a single T cell receptor beta chain. Its target is unknown. The data stem from a study of somatic mutations in cytotoxic T cells in rheumatoid arthritis. Study-level results: Antigens recognized by the expanded CD8+ clones were unknown. Of 65 patients, 8 or 9 had a largest CD8+ clone that exceeded 20% of CD8+ cells.

Healthy control status was assigned to blood donors, whose median age was roughly 60 years (range about 20-80) and of whom under 60% were female. Here immunoSEQ multiplex PCR was the method, and the copy in TCRdb shows in-frame clones only, minus some. The repertoire has 20,000 to 25,000 clones, about 82% of them found once; the top ten carry over 15%. The sequence came from a woman aged 45-65 years in good health. Sequencing was performed on CD8+ T cells sorted from blood.

CDR3 sequence (DNA): TGCGCCAGCAGCCAAGACGTGACAGTCTCTGGGGCCAACGTCCTGACTTTC. Protein product: CASSQDVTVSGANVLTF. This rearrangement joins TRBV4-3 to TRBJ2-6, with a weak D call TRBD1 (5 bases). This CDR3 has 17 amino acids. Germline V gene lookup returns CDR1 LGHNA and CDR2 YSLEER. V gave up 0 bases and J gave up 0 bases, with 9 bases separating them.